Listed below are T cell receptor beta chains from one sample, sequenced in a study of CD8+ T cells in alopecia areata. TCRdb keeps only in-frame clones here, not all; method: immunoSEQ multiplex PCR. Here the sample spans about 99,000 clones, around three fifths being singletons. Sample: CD4+ T cells sorted from blood. The receptors shown here come from a human donor in good health. Both conserved end residues are part of each CDR3. Fields, in order: CDR3 DNA, CDR3 protein, J gene, V gene, clone size, D gene. The D gene is left open where the match is weak. Clone sizes are given selectively: once, few, many, or a class where the clone is expanded.

cdr3_nt: TGTGCCAGCAGCGTTGACAGCGGGGATCCAGAGACCCAGTACTTC
cdr3_aa: CASSVDSGDPETQYF
j_call: TRBJ2-5
v_call: TRBV7-2
clone_size: .
d_call: TRBD2

cdr3_nt: TGTGCCTGGAGCCTTGGGGGGCGGGACACTGAAGCTTTCTTT
cdr3_aa: CAWSLGGRDTEAFF
j_call: TRBJ1-1
v_call: TRBV30
clone_size: .
d_call: .

cdr3_nt: TGTGCCAGCAGTGAATCCGGACAGGGGGCTTTCGGCTACGAGCAGTACTTC
cdr3_aa: CASSESGQGAFGYEQYF
j_call: TRBJ2-7
v_call: TRBV25-1
clone_size: few
d_call: TRBD1

cdr3_nt: TGTGCCAGCTCACCACCCCAGGGACAGGACGGGCGGGAGACCCAGTACTTC
cdr3_aa: CASSPPQGQDGRETQYF
j_call: TRBJ2-5
v_call: TRBV18
clone_size: .
d_call: TRBD1

cdr3_nt: TGTGCCAGCAGTCCCTCAGGGGAGCTGTTTTTT
cdr3_aa: CASSPSGELFF
j_call: TRBJ2-2
v_call: TRBV6-6
clone_size: .
d_call: .

cdr3_nt: TGTGCCAGCAGCCGCAACAGACAGGGAGGGGATGAGCAGTTCTTC
cdr3_aa: CASSRNRQGGDEQFF
j_call: TRBJ2-1
v_call: TRBV7-6
clone_size: .
d_call: .

cdr3_nt: TGTGCCAGCATGGTACCAGGGGTCGGGCAGCCCCAGCATTTT
cdr3_aa: CASMVPGVGQPQHF
j_call: TRBJ1-5
v_call: TRBV27
clone_size: few
d_call: .

cdr3_nt: TGTGCCAGCTCACCATACATAGCGTCACAAGAGACCCAGTACTTC
cdr3_aa: CASSPYIASQETQYF
j_call: TRBJ2-5
v_call: TRBV18
clone_size: once
d_call: .

cdr3_nt: TGTGCCAGCAGCTTAGTTCTCGGGGGCTACTACGAGCAGTACTTC
cdr3_aa: CASSLVLGGYYEQYF
j_call: TRBJ2-7
v_call: TRBV7-2
clone_size: few
d_call: .

cdr3_nt: TGTGCCAGCAGTTACCGCAGGAGCTACGAGCAGTACTTC
cdr3_aa: CASSYRRSYEQYF
j_call: TRBJ2-7
v_call: TRBV6-5
clone_size: .
d_call: .

cdr3_nt: TGTGCCAGCAGCTACGGACAGGGCAATTCACCCCTCCACTTT
cdr3_aa: CASSYGQGNSPLHF
j_call: TRBJ1-6
v_call: TRBV7-9
clone_size: .
d_call: TRBD1

cdr3_nt: TGTGCCAGCAGCTCCAGGGAGACGCAGTATTTT
cdr3_aa: CASSSRETQYF
j_call: TRBJ2-3
v_call: TRBV7-2
clone_size: .
d_call: .

cdr3_nt: TGTGCCAGCAGTACCACCCGACAGGGCCAAGGGAACTATGGCTACACCTTC
cdr3_aa: CASSTTRQGQGNYGYTF
j_call: TRBJ1-2
v_call: TRBV5-6
clone_size: few
d_call: TRBD1

cdr3_nt: TGTGCCACCAGCAGAGGGGACAGGGCTGAAAAACTGTTTTTT
cdr3_aa: CATSRGDRAEKLFF
j_call: TRBJ1-4
v_call: TRBV15
clone_size: .
d_call: TRBD1

cdr3_nt: TGTGCCAGCAGGGGGACGCCTAGCACATTCACTGAAGCTTTCTTT
cdr3_aa: CASRGTPSTFTEAFF
j_call: TRBJ1-1
v_call: TRBV28
clone_size: once
d_call: .

cdr3_nt: TGTGCCATCAGTGAGCCTCCAGGGGCCCTGAACACTGAAGCTTTCTTT
cdr3_aa: CAISEPPGALNTEAFF
j_call: TRBJ1-1
v_call: TRBV10-3
clone_size: .
d_call: .

cdr3_nt: TGTGCCAGCAGTGGGGATTCACCCCTCCACTTT
cdr3_aa: CASSGDSPLHF
j_call: TRBJ1-6
v_call: TRBV6-6
clone_size: few
d_call: .

cdr3_nt: TGTGCCTGGAGTGTACAAGAAGGGAGCGGCTACACCTTC
cdr3_aa: CAWSVQEGSGYTF
j_call: TRBJ1-2
v_call: TRBV30
clone_size: .
d_call: .

cdr3_nt: TGTGCCAGCAGCTTAGGTACCGGGTCCTACGAGCAGTACTTC
cdr3_aa: CASSLGTGSYEQYF
j_call: TRBJ2-7
v_call: TRBV7-9
clone_size: .
d_call: .

cdr3_nt: TGCAGCGTTGAGGTACAGGGTAGAGGTTACAATGAGCAGTTCTTC
cdr3_aa: CSVEVQGRGYNEQFF
j_call: TRBJ2-1
v_call: TRBV29-1
clone_size: few
d_call: .

cdr3_nt: TGTGCCTGGAAGGCGGGGGACTATGGCTACACCTTC
cdr3_aa: CAWKAGDYGYTF
j_call: TRBJ1-2
v_call: TRBV30
clone_size: few
d_call: .

cdr3_nt: TGTGCCAGCAGGCTTAACGGAGAGACCCAGTACTTC
cdr3_aa: CASRLNGETQYF
j_call: TRBJ2-5
v_call: TRBV6-5
clone_size: .
d_call: .

cdr3_nt: TGTGCCTGGAGCCCACTGACGGTGAACACTGAAGCTTTCTTT
cdr3_aa: CAWSPLTVNTEAFF
j_call: TRBJ1-1
v_call: TRBV30
clone_size: .
d_call: .

cdr3_nt: TGTGCCAGCAGCTCGGGACAGGGTGCTCATTCACCCCTCCACTTT
cdr3_aa: CASSSGQGAHSPLHF
j_call: TRBJ1-6
v_call: TRBV7-6
clone_size: .
d_call: TRBD1

cdr3_nt: TGTGCCAGCAGTTTAGCCCAGGGACCTCAGTTCTTC
cdr3_aa: CASSLAQGPQFF
j_call: TRBJ2-1
v_call: TRBV27
clone_size: .
d_call: .

cdr3_nt: TGTGCCACCAGCAGCCGATCTAGTCCCGGGGAGCTGTTTTTT
cdr3_aa: CATSSRSSPGELFF
j_call: TRBJ2-2
v_call: TRBV15
clone_size: few
d_call: .

cdr3_nt: TGTGCCAGCAGTTTACAACAGGGTCATGGCTACACCTTC
cdr3_aa: CASSLQQGHGYTF
j_call: TRBJ1-2
v_call: TRBV28
clone_size: .
d_call: .

cdr3_nt: TGCGCCAGCAGCCAGGCTCCGGGACAGAGACAAGAGACCCAGTACTTC
cdr3_aa: CASSQAPGQRQETQYF
j_call: TRBJ2-5
v_call: TRBV4-1
clone_size: .
d_call: TRBD1

cdr3_nt: TGTGCCATCAGTGGGGAGACAGGCTACGAGCAGTACTTC
cdr3_aa: CAISGETGYEQYF
j_call: TRBJ2-7
v_call: TRBV10-3
clone_size: .
d_call: .

cdr3_nt: TGTGCCAGCAGTGAAGTTCTAGCGGGGGCTAGCACAGATACGCAGTATTTT
cdr3_aa: CASSEVLAGASTDTQYF
j_call: TRBJ2-3
v_call: TRBV6-1
clone_size: once
d_call: TRBD2

cdr3_nt: TGTGCCAGCAGCTTCTCCGGCAGCACCGATGAGCAGTTCTTC
cdr3_aa: CASSFSGSTDEQFF
j_call: TRBJ2-1
v_call: TRBV5-4
clone_size: many
d_call: .

cdr3_nt: TGTGCCAGTAGTGTGCTATCCGGGACGGCCGAAGAGACCCAGTACTTC
cdr3_aa: CASSVLSGTAEETQYF
j_call: TRBJ2-5
v_call: TRBV19
clone_size: once
d_call: .

cdr3_nt: TGTGCCAGCAGCCCGCGCGGGACGAACACCGGGGAGCTGTTTTTT
cdr3_aa: CASSPRGTNTGELFF
j_call: TRBJ2-2
v_call: TRBV9
clone_size: few
d_call: .

cdr3_nt: TGCGCCAGCAGTCAGCTGAACAGGGCGAACACTGAAGCTTTCTTT
cdr3_aa: CASSQLNRANTEAFF
j_call: TRBJ1-1
v_call: TRBV10-2
clone_size: .
d_call: .

cdr3_nt: TGCGCCAGCAGCCAAGCCTCCGGACAGTCCTACGAGCAGTACTTC
cdr3_aa: CASSQASGQSYEQYF
j_call: TRBJ2-7
v_call: TRBV4-1
clone_size: .
d_call: .

cdr3_nt: TGTGCCAGCAGCACCATCAACAGGGATACGCAGTATTTT
cdr3_aa: CASSTINRDTQYF
j_call: TRBJ2-3
v_call: TRBV13
clone_size: .
d_call: .

cdr3_nt: TGCGCCAGCAGCCCGAAGGGACTCGGGGCAGATACGCAGTATTTT
cdr3_aa: CASSPKGLGADTQYF
j_call: TRBJ2-3
v_call: TRBV4-1
clone_size: .
d_call: .

cdr3_nt: TGTGCCAGCAGCCAAGAACCAGGGGGCACCATATATTTT
cdr3_aa: CASSQEPGGTIYF
j_call: TRBJ1-3
v_call: TRBV14
clone_size: few
d_call: TRBD1

cdr3_nt: TGTGCCATCAGCCCGGGGGGAGAGACCCAGTACTTC
cdr3_aa: CAISPGGETQYF
j_call: TRBJ2-5
v_call: TRBV10-3
clone_size: .
d_call: TRBD2

cdr3_nt: TGTGCCAGCAGCCACTCGACAGGGATTGCACCCCTCCACTTT
cdr3_aa: CASSHSTGIAPLHF
j_call: TRBJ1-6
v_call: TRBV7-9
clone_size: .
d_call: TRBD1

cdr3_nt: TGTGCCAGCAGTGAATGGATTCAGCCCCAGCATTTT
cdr3_aa: CASSEWIQPQHF
j_call: TRBJ1-5
v_call: TRBV2
clone_size: .
d_call: .

cdr3_nt: TGCAGCGTTGCAGAGAGCACAGATACGCAGTATTTT
cdr3_aa: CSVAESTDTQYF
j_call: TRBJ2-3
v_call: TRBV29-1
clone_size: .
d_call: .

cdr3_nt: TGTGCCAGCAGTTTATCATGGGCTGATACGCAGTATTTT
cdr3_aa: CASSLSWADTQYF
j_call: TRBJ2-3
v_call: TRBV27
clone_size: .
d_call: .

cdr3_nt: TGTGCCAGCAGGGACCGGGACAGGGGTCCCTACGAGCAGTACTTC
cdr3_aa: CASRDRDRGPYEQYF
j_call: TRBJ2-7
v_call: TRBV6-5
clone_size: .
d_call: TRBD1

cdr3_nt: TGCGCCAGCAGCCCGACCAGCGGGGGGCTATACGAGCAGTACTTC
cdr3_aa: CASSPTSGGLYEQYF
j_call: TRBJ2-7
v_call: TRBV5-1
clone_size: .
d_call: TRBD2

cdr3_nt: TGTGCCAGCAGCTTTGCAGAGTTAGAGACCCAGTACTTC
cdr3_aa: CASSFAELETQYF
j_call: TRBJ2-5
v_call: TRBV7-2
clone_size: .
d_call: .

cdr3_nt: TGTGCCAGCAGCTTAGAGGATAGCAATCAGCCCCAGCATTTT
cdr3_aa: CASSLEDSNQPQHF
j_call: TRBJ1-5
v_call: TRBV7-8
clone_size: few
d_call: .

cdr3_nt: TGTGCCCCCGCGTACAGGGATCCGGTCCCCGGGGGAGCCGAGCAGTACTTC
cdr3_aa: CAPAYRDPVPGGAEQYF
j_call: TRBJ2-7
v_call: TRBV27
clone_size: .
d_call: .

cdr3_nt: TGTGCCAGCAGTGAGAGGGGATATGGGGCCAACGTCCTGACTTTC
cdr3_aa: CASSERGYGANVLTF
j_call: TRBJ2-6
v_call: TRBV2
clone_size: .
d_call: .

cdr3_nt: TGTGCCAGCAGCCCCCTAGGAGCGGGGGTCTACAATGAGCAGTTCTTC
cdr3_aa: CASSPLGAGVYNEQFF
j_call: TRBJ2-1
v_call: TRBV7-9
clone_size: .
d_call: TRBD2

cdr3_nt: TGTGCCTGGAGTACCTCCCTCGGGAGGGTTGGCTACACCTTC
cdr3_aa: CAWSTSLGRVGYTF
j_call: TRBJ1-2
v_call: TRBV30
clone_size: few
d_call: .

cdr3_nt: TGTGCCATCAGTGATCTTAGCCTAAAGGGAGATACGCAGTATTTT
cdr3_aa: CAISDLSLKGDTQYF
j_call: TRBJ2-3
v_call: TRBV10-3
clone_size: .
d_call: .

cdr3_nt: TGTGCCAGCAGCCCGACAACGAACACCGGGGAGCTGTTTTTT
cdr3_aa: CASSPTTNTGELFF
j_call: TRBJ2-2
v_call: TRBV7-9
clone_size: .
d_call: .

cdr3_nt: TGTGCCAGCAGCTTGGGTGGACAGGGCGAGTCCGGGGAGCTGTTTTTT
cdr3_aa: CASSLGGQGESGELFF
j_call: TRBJ2-2
v_call: TRBV5-4
clone_size: few
d_call: TRBD1

cdr3_nt: TGCGCCACCAGGCCCTGGGTATCGAACACCGGGGAGCTGTTTTTT
cdr3_aa: CATRPWVSNTGELFF
j_call: TRBJ2-2
v_call: TRBV5-1
clone_size: .
d_call: .

cdr3_nt: TGTGCCACCAGCAGAGATATCGGGGTGAGGGACACTGAAGCTTTCTTT
cdr3_aa: CATSRDIGVRDTEAFF
j_call: TRBJ1-1
v_call: TRBV15
clone_size: .
d_call: .

cdr3_nt: TGTGCCAGCAGGACCCCCGGGGCGTCTGAGCAGTTCTTC
cdr3_aa: CASRTPGASEQFF
j_call: TRBJ2-1
v_call: TRBV6-1
clone_size: once
d_call: .